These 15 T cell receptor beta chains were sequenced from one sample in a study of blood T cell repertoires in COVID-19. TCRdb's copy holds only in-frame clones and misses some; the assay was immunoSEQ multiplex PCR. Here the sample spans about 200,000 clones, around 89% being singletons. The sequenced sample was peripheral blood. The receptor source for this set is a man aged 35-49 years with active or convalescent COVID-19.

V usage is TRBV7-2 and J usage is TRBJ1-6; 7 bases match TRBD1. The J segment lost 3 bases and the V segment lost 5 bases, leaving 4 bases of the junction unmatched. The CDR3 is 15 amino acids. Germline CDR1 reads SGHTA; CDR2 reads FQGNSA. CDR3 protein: CASSLTGDYNSPLHF. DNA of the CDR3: TGTGCCAGCAGCCTCACAGGGGACTATAATTCACCCCTCCACTTT. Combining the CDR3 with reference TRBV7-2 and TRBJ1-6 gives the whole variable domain GAGVSQSPSNKVTEKGKDVELRCDPISGHTALYWYRQSLGQGLEFLIYFQGNSAPDKSGLPSDRFSAERTGGSVSTLTIQRTQQEDSAVYLCASSLTGDYNSPLHFGNGTRLTVT.

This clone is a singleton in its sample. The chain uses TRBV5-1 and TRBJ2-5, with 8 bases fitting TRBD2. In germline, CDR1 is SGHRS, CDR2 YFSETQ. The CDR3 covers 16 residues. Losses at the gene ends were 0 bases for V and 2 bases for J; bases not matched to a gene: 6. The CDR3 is CASSLGPAGEQETQYF. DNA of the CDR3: TGCGCCAGCAGCTTGGGCCCAGCGGGGGAACAAGAGACCCAGTACTTC.

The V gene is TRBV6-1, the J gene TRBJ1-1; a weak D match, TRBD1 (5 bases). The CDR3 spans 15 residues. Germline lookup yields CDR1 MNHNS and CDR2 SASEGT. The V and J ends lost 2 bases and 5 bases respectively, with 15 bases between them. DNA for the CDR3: TGTGCCAGCAGTGAAATAAAGGGGCTGGTAACTGAAGCTTTCTTT. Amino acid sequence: CASSEIKGLVTEAFF.

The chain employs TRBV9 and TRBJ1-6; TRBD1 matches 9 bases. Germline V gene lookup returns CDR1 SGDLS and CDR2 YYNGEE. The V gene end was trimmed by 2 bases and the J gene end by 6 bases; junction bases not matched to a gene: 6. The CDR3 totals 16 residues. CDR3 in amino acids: CASSVGQGRSNSPLHF. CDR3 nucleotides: TGTGCCAGCAGCGTTGGACAGGGGCGATCTAATTCACCCCTCCACTTT. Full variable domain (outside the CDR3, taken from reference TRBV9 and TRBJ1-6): DSGVTQTPKHLITATGQRVTLRCSPRSGDLSVYWYQQSLDQGLQFLIQYYNGEERAKGNILERFSAQQFPDLHSELNLSSLELGDSALYFCASSVGQGRSNSPLHFGNGTRLTVT.

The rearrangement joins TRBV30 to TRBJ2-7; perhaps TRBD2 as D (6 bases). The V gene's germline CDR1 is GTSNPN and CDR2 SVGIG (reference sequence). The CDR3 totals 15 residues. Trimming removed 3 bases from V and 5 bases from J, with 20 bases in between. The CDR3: CAWSVGTGVGHEQYF. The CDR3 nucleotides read TGTGCCTGGAGCGTCGGGACGGGAGTTGGCCACGAGCAGTACTTC. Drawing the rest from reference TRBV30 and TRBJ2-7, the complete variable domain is SQTIHQWPATLVQPVGSPLSLECTVEGTSNPNLYWYRQAAGRGLQLLFYSVGIGQISSEVPQNLSASRPQDRQFILSSKKLLLSDSGFYLCAWSVGTGVGHEQYFGPGTRLTVT.

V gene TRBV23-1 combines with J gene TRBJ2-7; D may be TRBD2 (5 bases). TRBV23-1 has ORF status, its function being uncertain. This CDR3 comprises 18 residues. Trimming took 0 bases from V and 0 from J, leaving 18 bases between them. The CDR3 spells CASSQSVGSSYGSYEQYF. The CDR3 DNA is TGCGCCAGCAGTCAATCGGTAGGATCTAGCTATGGCTCCTACGAGCAGTACTTC.

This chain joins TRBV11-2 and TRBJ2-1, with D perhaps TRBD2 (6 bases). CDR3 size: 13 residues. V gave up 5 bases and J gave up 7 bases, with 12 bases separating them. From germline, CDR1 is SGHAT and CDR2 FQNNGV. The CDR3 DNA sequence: TGTGCCAGCAGCACGACTAGTCAAAATGAGCAGTTCTTC. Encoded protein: CASSTTSQNEQFF. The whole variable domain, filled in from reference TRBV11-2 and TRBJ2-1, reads EAGVAQSPRYKIIEKRQSVAFWCNPISGHATLYWYQQILGQGPKLLIQFQNNGVVDDSQLPKDRFSAERLKGVDSTLKIQPAKLEDSAVYLCASSTTSQNEQFFGPGTRLTVL.

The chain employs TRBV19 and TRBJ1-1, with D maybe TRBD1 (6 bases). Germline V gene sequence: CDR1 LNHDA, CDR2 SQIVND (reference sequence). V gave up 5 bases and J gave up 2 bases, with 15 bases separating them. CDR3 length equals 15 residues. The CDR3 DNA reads TGTGCCAGTAGTCCCGTCGACAGGAGAAACACTGAAGCTTTCTTT. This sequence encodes CASSPVDRRNTEAFF.

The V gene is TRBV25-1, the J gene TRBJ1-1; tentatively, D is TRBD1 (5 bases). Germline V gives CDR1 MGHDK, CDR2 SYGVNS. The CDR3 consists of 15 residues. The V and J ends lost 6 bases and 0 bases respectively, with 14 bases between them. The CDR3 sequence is CASSLIGGLNTEAFF. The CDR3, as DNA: TGTGCCAGCAGCCTTATTGGGGGGTTGAACACTGAAGCTTTCTTT.

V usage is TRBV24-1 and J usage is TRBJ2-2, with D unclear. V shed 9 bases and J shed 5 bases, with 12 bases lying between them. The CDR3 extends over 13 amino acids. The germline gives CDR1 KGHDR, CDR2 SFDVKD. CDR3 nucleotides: TGTGCCACCTATGATGCGACAACCGGGGAGCTGTTTTTT. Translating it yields CATYDATTGELFF.

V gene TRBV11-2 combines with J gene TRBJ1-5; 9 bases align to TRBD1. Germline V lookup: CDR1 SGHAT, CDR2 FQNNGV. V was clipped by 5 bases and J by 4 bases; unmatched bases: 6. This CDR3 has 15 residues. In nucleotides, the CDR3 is TGTGCCAGCAGCGGGGGGGACAGGGCTAATCAGCCCCAGCATTTT. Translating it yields CASSGGDRANQPQHF.

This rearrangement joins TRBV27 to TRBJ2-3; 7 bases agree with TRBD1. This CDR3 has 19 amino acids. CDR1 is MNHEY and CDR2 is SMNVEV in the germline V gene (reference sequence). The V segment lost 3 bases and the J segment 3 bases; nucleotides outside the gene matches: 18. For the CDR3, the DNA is TGTGCCAGCAGTTTCTACAGGGGTAAGCGTGAAGCGATAACAGATACGCAGTATTTT. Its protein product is CASSFYRGKREAITDTQYF.

The CDR3 reads CASSILAGENGYTF. The CDR3 nucleotides read TGTGCCAGTAGTATATTAGCGGGGGAGAATGGCTACACCTTC. The genes are TRBV19 and TRBJ1-2, with D perhaps TRBD1 (5 bases). Germline V gene data show CDR1 as LNHDA and CDR2 as SQIVND (reference sequence). Trimming removed 2 bases at V and 6 bases at J, with 13 bases between. The CDR3 sequence is 14 residues long.

Written as DNA, the CDR3 is TGTGCCATCACCCAGGGACAGGAGAACACTGAAGCTTTCTTT. It is translated as CAITQGQENTEAFF. The rearrangement joins TRBV10-3 to TRBJ1-1, with 8 bases aligning to TRBD1. Germline loops: CDR1 ENHRY, CDR2 SYGVKD. This CDR3 comprises 14 residues. The J segment lost 1 base and the V segment lost 7 bases, leaving 5 bases of the junction unmatched.

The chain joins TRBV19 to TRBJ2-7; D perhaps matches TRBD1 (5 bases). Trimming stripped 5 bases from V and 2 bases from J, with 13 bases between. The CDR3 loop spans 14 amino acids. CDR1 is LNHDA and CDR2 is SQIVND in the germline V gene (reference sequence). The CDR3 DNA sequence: TGTGCCAGTAGTCGACAGATCTTGACCTACGAGCAGTACTTC. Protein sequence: CASSRQILTYEQYF.